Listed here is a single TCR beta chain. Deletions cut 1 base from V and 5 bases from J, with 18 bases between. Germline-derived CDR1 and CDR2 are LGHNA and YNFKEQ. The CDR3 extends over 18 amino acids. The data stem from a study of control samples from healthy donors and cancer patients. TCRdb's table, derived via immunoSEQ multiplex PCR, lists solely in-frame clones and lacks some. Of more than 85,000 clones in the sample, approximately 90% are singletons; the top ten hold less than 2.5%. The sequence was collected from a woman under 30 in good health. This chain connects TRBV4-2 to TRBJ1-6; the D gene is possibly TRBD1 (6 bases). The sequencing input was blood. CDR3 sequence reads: CASSQGTAVPGDNSPLHF. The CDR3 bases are TGTGCCAGCAGCCAAGGGACAGCCGTACCCGGAGATAATTCACCCCTCCACTTT.